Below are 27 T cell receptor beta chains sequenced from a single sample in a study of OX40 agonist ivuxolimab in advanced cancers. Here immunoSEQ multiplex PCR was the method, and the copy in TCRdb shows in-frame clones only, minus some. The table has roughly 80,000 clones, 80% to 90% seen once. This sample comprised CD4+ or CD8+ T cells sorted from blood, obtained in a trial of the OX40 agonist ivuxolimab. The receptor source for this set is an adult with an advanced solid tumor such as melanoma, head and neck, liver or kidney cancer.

The CDR3 reads CASIPKGLATNEQFF. The CDR3 DNA reads as TGTGCCAGCATTCCCAAGGGACTAGCGACCAATGAGCAGTTCTTC. This chain links TRBV27 with TRBJ2-1; TRBD2 aligns across 10 bases. Trimming removed 7 bases from V and 6 bases from J; junction bases left unmatched: 9. This CDR3 has 15 amino acids. The germline V gene has CDR1 MNHEY and CDR2 SMNVEV (reference sequence).

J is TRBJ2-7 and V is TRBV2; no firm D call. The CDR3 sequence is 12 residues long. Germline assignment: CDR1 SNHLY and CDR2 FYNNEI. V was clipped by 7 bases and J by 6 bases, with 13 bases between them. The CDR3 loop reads CASNQPSSEQYF. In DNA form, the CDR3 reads TGTGCCAGCAACCAACCTTCAAGCGAGCAGTACTTC.

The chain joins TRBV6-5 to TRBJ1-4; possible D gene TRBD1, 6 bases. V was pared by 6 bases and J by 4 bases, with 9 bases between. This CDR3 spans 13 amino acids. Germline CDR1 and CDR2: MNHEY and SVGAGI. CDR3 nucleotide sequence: TGTGCCAGCAGCGCAGGGGTTAATGAAAAACTGTTTTTT. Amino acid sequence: CASSAGVNEKLFF.

CDR3 residues: CASRAGTGTGNTIYF. DNA of the CDR3: TGTGCCAGCAGAGCCGGGACAGGAACTGGAAACACCATATATTTT. The chain is built from TRBV2 and TRBJ1-3, with 8 nucleotides matching TRBD1. Trimming cost V 6 bases and J 2 bases; bases outside gene matches: 6. CDR3 size: 15 residues. CDR1 and CDR2 (germline): SNHLY, FYNNEI.

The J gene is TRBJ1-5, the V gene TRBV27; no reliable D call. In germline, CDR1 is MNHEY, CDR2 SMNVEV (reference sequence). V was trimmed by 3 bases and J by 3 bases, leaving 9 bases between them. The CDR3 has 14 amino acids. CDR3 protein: CASSFRGYNQPQHF. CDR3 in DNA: TGTGCCAGCAGTTTCCGGGGTTACAATCAGCCCCAGCATTTT.

CDR3 sequence: CATSRGSQGQIGYTF. As DNA, the CDR3 is TGTGCCACCAGCCGTGGAAGCCAGGGGCAGATTGGCTACACCTTC. The chain employs TRBV15 and TRBJ1-2; TRBD1 might be the D (6 bases). CDR3 size: 15 residues. V was clipped by 5 bases and J by 7 bases, with 20 bases between them. Germline V gives CDR1 LNHNV, CDR2 YYDKDF (reference sequence).

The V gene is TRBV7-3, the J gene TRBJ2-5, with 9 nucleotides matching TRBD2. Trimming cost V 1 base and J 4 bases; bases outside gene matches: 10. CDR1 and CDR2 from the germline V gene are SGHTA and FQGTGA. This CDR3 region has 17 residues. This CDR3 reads CASSLMPSGEGGETQYF. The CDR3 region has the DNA TGTGCCAGCAGCTTAATGCCTAGCGGGGAAGGGGGAGAGACCCAGTACTTC.

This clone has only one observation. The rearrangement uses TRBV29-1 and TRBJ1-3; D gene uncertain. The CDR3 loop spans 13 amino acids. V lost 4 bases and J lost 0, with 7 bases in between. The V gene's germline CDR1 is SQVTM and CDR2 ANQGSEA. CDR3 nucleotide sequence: TGCAGCGTTGGGGCCGTCTCTGGAAACACCATATATTTT. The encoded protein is CSVGAVSGNTIYF.

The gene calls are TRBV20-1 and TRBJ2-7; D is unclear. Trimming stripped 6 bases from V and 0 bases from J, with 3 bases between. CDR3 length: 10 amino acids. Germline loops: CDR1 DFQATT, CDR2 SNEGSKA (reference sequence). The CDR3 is CSAVSYEQYF. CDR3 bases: TGCAGTGCCGTCTCCTACGAGCAGTACTTC.

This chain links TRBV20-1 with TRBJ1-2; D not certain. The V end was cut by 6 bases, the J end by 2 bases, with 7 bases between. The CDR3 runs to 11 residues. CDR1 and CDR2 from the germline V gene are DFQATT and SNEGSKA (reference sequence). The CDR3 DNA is TGCAGTGCCCCATACAACTATGGCTACACCTTC. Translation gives CSAPYNYGYTF.

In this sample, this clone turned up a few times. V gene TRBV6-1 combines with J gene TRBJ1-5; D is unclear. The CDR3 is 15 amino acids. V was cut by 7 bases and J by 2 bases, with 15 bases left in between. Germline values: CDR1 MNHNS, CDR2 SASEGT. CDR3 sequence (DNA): TGTGCCAGCACCCCGTCGGGGAAGGGCAATCAGCCCCAGCATTTT. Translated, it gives CASTPSGKGNQPQHF.

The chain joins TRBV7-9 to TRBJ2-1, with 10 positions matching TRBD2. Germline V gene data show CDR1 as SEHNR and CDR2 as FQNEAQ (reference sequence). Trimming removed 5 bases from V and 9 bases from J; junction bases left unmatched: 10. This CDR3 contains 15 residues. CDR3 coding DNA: TGTGCCAGCAGCGAAGAGCGGGGGGGCCGCGGTGAGCAGTTCTTC. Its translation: CASSEERGGRGEQFF.

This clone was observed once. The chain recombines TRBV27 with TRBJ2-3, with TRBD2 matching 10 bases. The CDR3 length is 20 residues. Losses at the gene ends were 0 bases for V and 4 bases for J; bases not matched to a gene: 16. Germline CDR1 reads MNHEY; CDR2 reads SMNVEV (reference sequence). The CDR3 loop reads CASSLSPWASGRGRSDTQYF. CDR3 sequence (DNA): TGTGCCAGCAGTTTATCCCCGTGGGCTAGCGGGAGAGGTAGATCAGATACGCAGTATTTT.

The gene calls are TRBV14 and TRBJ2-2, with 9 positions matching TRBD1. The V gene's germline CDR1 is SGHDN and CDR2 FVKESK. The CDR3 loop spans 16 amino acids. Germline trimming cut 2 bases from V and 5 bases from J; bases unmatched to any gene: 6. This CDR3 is CASSQIQGAGTGELFF. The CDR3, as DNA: TGTGCCAGCAGCCAAATACAGGGGGCAGGGACCGGGGAGCTGTTTTTT.

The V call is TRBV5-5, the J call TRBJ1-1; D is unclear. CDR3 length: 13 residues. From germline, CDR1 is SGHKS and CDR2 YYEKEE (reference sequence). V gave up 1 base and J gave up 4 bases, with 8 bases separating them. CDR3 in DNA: TGTGCCAGCAGCTTGATTCCCACCACTGAAGCTTTCTTT. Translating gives CASSLIPTTEAFF.

CDR3 in DNA: TGTGCCAGCAGCCTTTCTTCGGACTCGGCAAAGCGGCAGTACTTC. Translating gives CASSLSSDSAKRQYF. The rearrangement uses TRBV6-1 and TRBJ2-7, with D maybe TRBD2 (5 bases). Germline CDR1 reads MNHNS; CDR2 reads SASEGT. Trimming cost V 6 bases and J 9 bases, with 24 bases left between them. The CDR3 has 15 residues.

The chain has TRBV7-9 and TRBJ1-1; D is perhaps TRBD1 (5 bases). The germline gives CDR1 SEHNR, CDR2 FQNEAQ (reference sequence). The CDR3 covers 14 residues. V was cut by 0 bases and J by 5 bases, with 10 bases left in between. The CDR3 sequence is CASSLAIQGTEAFF. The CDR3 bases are TGTGCCAGCAGCTTAGCGATCCAGGGAACTGAAGCTTTCTTT.

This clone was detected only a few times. The CDR3 region is CATRYRGPSGETQYF. The DNA of the CDR3 is TGTGCCACCAGATACAGGGGCCCGTCTGGAGAGACCCAGTACTTC. The chain joins TRBV19 to TRBJ2-5; TRBD1 aligns across 7 bases. The CDR3 sequence is 15 residues long. The trim removed 10 bases at V and 4 bases at J, leaving 15 bases unmatched. The germline V gene encodes CDR1 LNHDA and CDR2 SQIVND (reference sequence). Drawing the rest from reference TRBV19 and TRBJ2-5, the complete variable domain is DGGITQSPKYLFRKEGQNVTLSCEQNLNHDAMYWYRQDPGQGLRLIYYSQIVNDFQKGDIAEGYSVSREKKESFPLTVTSAQKNPTAFYLCATRYRGPSGETQYFGPGTRLLVL.

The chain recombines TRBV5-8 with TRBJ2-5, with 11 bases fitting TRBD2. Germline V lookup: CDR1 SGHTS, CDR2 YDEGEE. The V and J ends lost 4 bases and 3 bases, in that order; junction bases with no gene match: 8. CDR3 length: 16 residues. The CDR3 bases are TGTGCCAGCAGCATAGGGACTAGCGGCGCGAAAGAGACCCAGTACTTC. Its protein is CASSIGTSGAKETQYF.

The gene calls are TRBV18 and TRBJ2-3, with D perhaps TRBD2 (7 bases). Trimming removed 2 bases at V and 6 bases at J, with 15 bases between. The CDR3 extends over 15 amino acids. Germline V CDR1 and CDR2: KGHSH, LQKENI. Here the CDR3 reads CASSPRWGGEDTQYF. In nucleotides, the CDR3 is TGTGCCAGCTCACCAAGGTGGGGGGGCGAGGATACGCAGTATTTT.

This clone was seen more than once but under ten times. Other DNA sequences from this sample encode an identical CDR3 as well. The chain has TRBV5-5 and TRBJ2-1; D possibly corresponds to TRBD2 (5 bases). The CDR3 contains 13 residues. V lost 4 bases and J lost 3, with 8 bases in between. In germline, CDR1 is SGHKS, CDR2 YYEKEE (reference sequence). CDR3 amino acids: CASSLGLYNEQFF. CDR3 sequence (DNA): TGTGCCAGCAGCCTCGGACTCTACAATGAGCAGTTCTTC. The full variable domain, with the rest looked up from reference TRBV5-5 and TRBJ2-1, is DAGVTQSPTHLIKTRGQQVTLRCSPISGHKSVSWYQQVLGQGPQFIFQYYEKEERGRGNFPDRFSARQFPNYSSELNVNALLLGDSALYLCASSLGLYNEQFFGPGTRLTVL.

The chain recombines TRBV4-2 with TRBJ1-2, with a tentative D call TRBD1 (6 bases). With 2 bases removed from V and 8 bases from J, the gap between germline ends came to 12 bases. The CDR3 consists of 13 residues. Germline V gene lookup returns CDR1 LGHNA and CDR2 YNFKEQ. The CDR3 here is CASSQNRVEGYTF. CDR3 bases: TGTGCCAGCAGCCAAAACAGGGTAGAGGGCTACACCTTC.

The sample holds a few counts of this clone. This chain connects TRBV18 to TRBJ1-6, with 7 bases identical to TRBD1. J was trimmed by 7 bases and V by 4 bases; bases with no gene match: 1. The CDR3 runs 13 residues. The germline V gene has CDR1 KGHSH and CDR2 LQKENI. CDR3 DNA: TGTGCCAGCTCACGGGACAGCAATTCACCCCTCCACTTT. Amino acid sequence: CASSRDSNSPLHF. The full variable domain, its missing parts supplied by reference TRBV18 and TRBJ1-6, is NAGVMQNPRHLVRRRGQEARLRCSPMKGHSHVYWYRQLPEEGLKFMVYLQKENIIDESGMPKERFSAEFPKEGPSILRIQQVVRGDSAAYFCASSRDSNSPLHFGNGTRLTVT.

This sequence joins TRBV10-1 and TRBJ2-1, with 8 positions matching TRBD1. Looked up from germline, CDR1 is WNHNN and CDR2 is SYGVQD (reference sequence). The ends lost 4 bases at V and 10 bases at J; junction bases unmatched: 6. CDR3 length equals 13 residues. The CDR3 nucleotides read TGCGCCAGCAGTGTTGCCGGGACAGGAGAGCAGTTCTTC. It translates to CASSVAGTGEQFF.

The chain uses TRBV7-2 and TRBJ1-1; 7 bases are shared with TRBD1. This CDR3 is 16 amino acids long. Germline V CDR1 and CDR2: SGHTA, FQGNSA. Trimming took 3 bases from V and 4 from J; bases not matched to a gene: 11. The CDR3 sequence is CASSLNRGLPSTEAFF. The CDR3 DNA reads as TGTGCCAGCAGCTTGAACAGGGGCCTACCATCCACTGAAGCTTTCTTT. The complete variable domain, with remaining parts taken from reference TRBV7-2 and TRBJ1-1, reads GAGVSQSPSNKVTEKGKDVELRCDPISGHTALYWYRQSLGQGLEFLIYFQGNSAPDKSGLPSDRFSAERTGGSVSTLTIQRTQQEDSAVYLCASSLNRGLPSTEAFFGQGTRLTVV.

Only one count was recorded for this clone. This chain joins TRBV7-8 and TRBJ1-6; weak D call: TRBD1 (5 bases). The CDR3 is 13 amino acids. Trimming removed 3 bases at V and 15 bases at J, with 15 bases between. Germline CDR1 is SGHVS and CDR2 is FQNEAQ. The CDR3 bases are TGTGCCAGCAGCTTTACCGGGGCGCCAGTCCTCCACTTT. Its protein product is CASSFTGAPVLHF.

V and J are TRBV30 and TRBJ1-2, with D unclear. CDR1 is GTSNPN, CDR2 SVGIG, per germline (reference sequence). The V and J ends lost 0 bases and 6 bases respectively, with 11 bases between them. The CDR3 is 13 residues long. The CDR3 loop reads CAWSVQLGNGYTF. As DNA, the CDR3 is TGTGCCTGGAGTGTACAACTCGGGAATGGCTACACCTTC.